The 6 T cell receptor beta chains below all came from one sample that was sequenced in a study of Graves' ophthalmopathy and Graves' hyperthyroidism. Amplification from RNA transcripts yielded the TCR beta CDR3 regions. The authors performed first-round RT-PCR with HTBI primers and then a second-round multiplex PCR. A single record per CDR3 protein comes from TCRdb applying MiXCR to the multiplex PCR reads. The sample records about 380,000 distinct CDR3 sequences, just over 15% being singletons. The sequencing sample was made of peripheral blood. The source is a woman aged 18-29 years with stable Graves' hyperthyroidism.

This clonotype appeared many times. This chain uses TRBV9 with TRBJ1-1; D perhaps matches TRBD1 (5 bases). Germline V gives CDR1 SGDLS, CDR2 YYNGEE. This CDR3 spans 13 amino acids. V was trimmed by 5 bases and J by 2 bases, leaving 10 bases between them. This CDR3 reads CASSVTVNTEAFF. The CDR3, as DNA: TGTGCCAGCAGTGTGACAGTTAACACTGAAGCTTTCTTT.

This clonotype was recorded a few times. The CDR3 carries no conserved terminal phenylalanine or tryptophan, so it likely arises from a read error. No DNA is shown, since the ends of the CDR3 on it are uncertain; the CDR3 is the one TCRdb lists. The rearrangement links TRBV7-9 to TRBJ1-1; TRBD1 is taken as the D call from the table, unchecked against the DNA. Germline loops: CDR1 SEHNR, CDR2 FQNEAQ (reference sequence). 14 amino acids form the CDR3, both terminal residues included. The CDR3 sequence is CASSGDRGGVVLFG.

This clonotype occurred many times. J is TRBJ2-5 and V is TRBV20-1, with a weak D call TRBD2 (6 bases). The V and J ends lost 1 base and 5 bases respectively, with 11 bases between them. CDR3 size: 13 residues. In germline, CDR1 is DFQATT, CDR2 SNEGSKA (reference sequence). For the CDR3, the DNA is TGCAGTGCTAGAGCCCCCGGAGGGGAGACCCAGTACTTC. Amino acid sequence: CSARAPGGETQYF.

V gene TRBV18 combines with J gene TRBJ2-5; D remains ambiguous. V was pared by 3 bases and J by 0 bases, with 5 bases between. This CDR3 is 13 amino acids long. Per germline, CDR1 KGHSH and CDR2 LQKENI. CDR3 protein: CASSPFDQETQYF. The DNA for the CDR3 is TGTGCCAGCTCACCTTTTGACCAAGAGACCCAGTACTTC.

This clonotype was detected ten times or more. The chain uses TRBV19 and TRBJ1-5; TRBD1 agrees at 9 bases. V shed 3 bases, J shed 5 bases, and the junction held 2 bases outside the gene matches. Germline-derived CDR1 and CDR2 are LNHDA and SQIVND (reference sequence). This CDR3 has 14 residues. In nucleotides, the CDR3 is TGTGCCAGTAGTATGCGGACAGGGGATCAGCCCCAGCATTTT. This gives the protein CASSMRTGDQPQHF.

This clonotype has ten or more counts. The J gene is TRBJ2-7, the V gene TRBV2; D call uncertain. This CDR3 region has 12 residues. With 2 bases removed from V and 7 bases from J, the gap between germline ends came to 9 bases. CDR1 SNHLY and CDR2 FYNNEI come from the germline V gene. In nucleotides, the CDR3 is TGTGCCAGCAGTGAATTCCTTGAAGAGCAGTACTTC. Translating gives CASSEFLEEQYF.